Presented here are 13 T cell receptor beta chains from one specimen sequenced in a study of blood T cell repertoires in COVID-19. The repertoire was sequenced with immunoSEQ multiplex PCR; TCRdb's copy has only in-frame clones and lacks some. The data hold 55,000 or so clones, with 85% to 90% observed a single time. The sequenced sample was peripheral blood. The receptors come from a man in his fifties or sixties with active COVID-19.

V and J are TRBV7-9 and TRBJ2-1, with a tentative D call TRBD2 (6 bases). Trimming took 5 bases from V and 6 from J, leaving 17 bases between them. Per germline, CDR1 SEHNR and CDR2 FQNEAQ (reference sequence). The CDR3 consists of 15 residues. The CDR3 DNA sequence: TGTGCCAGCAGCCCACCTCTTGGCGGGACCAATGAGCAGTTCTTC. This translates into CASSPPLGGTNEQFF.

The genes are TRBV5-1 and TRBJ1-1, with D possibly being TRBD1 (5 bases). Germline V CDR1 and CDR2: SGHRS, YFSETQ. V lost 0 bases to trimming and J lost 8 bases, with 8 bases between them. The CDR3 sequence is 12 residues long. CDR3 region: CASSLGDSEAFF. Here the CDR3 DNA reads TGCGCCAGCAGCTTGGGCGACAGCGAAGCTTTCTTT.

The rearrangement links TRBV7-9 to TRBJ2-7; TRBD2 agrees at 7 bases. The CDR3 consists of 14 residues. Unmatched junction bases numbered 8, after V lost 4 bases and J lost 5 bases. Germline values: CDR1 SEHNR, CDR2 FQNEAQ (reference sequence). CDR3 in amino acids: CASSWSGTPHEQYF. The DNA for the CDR3 is TGTGCCAGCAGCTGGAGCGGGACTCCCCACGAGCAGTACTTC.

This clone appeared once. This rearrangement joins TRBV18 to TRBJ1-1; 7 bases line up with TRBD1. The V gene's germline CDR1 is KGHSH and CDR2 LQKENI. The CDR3 has 16 amino acids. Trimming took 2 bases from V and 2 from J; bases not matched to a gene: 8. In nucleotides, the CDR3 is TGTGCCAGCTCACCAAACACCGGGACAGCCAACACTGAAGCTTTCTTT. This translates into CASSPNTGTANTEAFF.

This chain connects TRBV2 to TRBJ2-7, with 10 bases identical to TRBD1. V gave up 6 bases and J gave up 6 bases; unmatched junction bases: 8. CDR3 length: 14 amino acids. Germline V gene lookup returns CDR1 SNHLY and CDR2 FYNNEI. In DNA, the CDR3 is TGTGCCAGCAGCCAAGCGGGACAGGGGTTCGAGCAGTACTTC. Translation: CASSQAGQGFEQYF.

The sample holds one count of this clone. The V call is TRBV29-1, the J call TRBJ1-5, with D perhaps matching TRBD1 (6 bases). CDR3 length equals 12 residues. Between the trimmed V and J ends, which lost 7 bases and 2 bases, there was a span of 9 bases. CDR1 and CDR2 (germline): SQVTM, ANQGSEA. The CDR3 here is CSAPGGNQPQHF. The CDR3 DNA follows: TGCAGCGCCCCAGGGGGCAATCAGCCCCAGCATTTT.

J is TRBJ2-3 and V is TRBV20-1; 9 nucleotides align to TRBD1. There are 13 residues in the CDR3. Germline-derived CDR1 and CDR2 are DFQATT and SNEGSKA (reference sequence). Trimming took 3 bases from V and 7 from J; bases not matched to a gene: 5. The CDR3 sequence is CSASLTGGNTQYF. CDR3 DNA: TGCAGTGCTAGTTTGACAGGGGGGAATACGCAGTATTTT.

This chain joins TRBV7-6 and TRBJ2-1, with 8 bases identical to TRBD2. After removal of 3 bases from V and 7 bases from J, the junction contained 14 bases not matched to a gene. Germline CDR1 reads SGHVS; CDR2 reads FNYEAQ. This CDR3 is built from 17 residues. The CDR3 loop reads CASSLGARLAPGNEQFF. The CDR3 DNA follows: TGTGCCAGCAGCTTGGGGGCTCGACTAGCGCCGGGGAATGAGCAGTTCTTC.

This chain uses TRBV3-1 (or the pseudogene TRBV3-2) with TRBJ2-5; 11 bases match TRBD1. Unmatched junction bases numbered 8, after V lost 4 bases and J lost 7 bases. The CDR3 spans 15 residues. Germline V gene data show CDR1 as LGHDT and CDR2 as YNNKEL (reference sequence). Here the CDR3 DNA reads TGTGCCAGCAGCCGAGGGACGGGACAGGGGGGGACCCAGTACTTC. It codes for CASSRGTGQGGTQYF.

This rearrangement joins TRBV12-3 or TRBV12-4 to TRBJ2-2; D is unclear. Trimming removed 3 bases from V and 6 bases from J, with 8 bases in between. CDR3 length equals 13 residues. This chain's CDR3 is CASSLLIAGELFF. The CDR3 bases are TGTGCCAGCAGTTTGTTAATCGCCGGGGAGCTGTTTTTT.

The V and J genes are TRBV29-1 and TRBJ2-1, with 7 positions matching TRBD2. Unmatched junction bases numbered 1, after V lost 1 base and J lost 4 bases. Per the germline V gene, CDR1 is SQVTM and CDR2 is ANQGSEA. The CDR3 is 13 residues long. The CDR3: CSVEASGYNEQFF. The DNA for the CDR3 is TGCAGCGTTGAAGCTAGCGGATACAATGAGCAGTTCTTC.

V and J are TRBV6-2 or TRBV6-3 and TRBJ2-7; 7 nucleotides match TRBD2. V dropped 5 bases and J dropped 7; count of bases not matched to a gene: 5. Per germline, CDR1 MNHEY and CDR2 SVGEGT. The CDR3 runs to 12 residues. CDR3 nucleotide sequence: TGTGCCAGCAGTACCGGGGGGAGGGAGCAGTACTTC. Amino acids: CASSTGGREQYF.

V usage is TRBV9 and J usage is TRBJ2-2, with 9 bases fitting TRBD2. Germline CDR1 and CDR2: SGDLS and YYNGEE. The CDR3 has 16 amino acids. The J segment lost 1 base and the V segment lost 2 bases, leaving 3 bases of the junction unmatched. The CDR3 is CASSVLTSGNTGELFF. The CDR3 DNA follows: TGTGCCAGCAGCGTGTTGACTAGCGGGAACACCGGGGAGCTGTTTTTT.